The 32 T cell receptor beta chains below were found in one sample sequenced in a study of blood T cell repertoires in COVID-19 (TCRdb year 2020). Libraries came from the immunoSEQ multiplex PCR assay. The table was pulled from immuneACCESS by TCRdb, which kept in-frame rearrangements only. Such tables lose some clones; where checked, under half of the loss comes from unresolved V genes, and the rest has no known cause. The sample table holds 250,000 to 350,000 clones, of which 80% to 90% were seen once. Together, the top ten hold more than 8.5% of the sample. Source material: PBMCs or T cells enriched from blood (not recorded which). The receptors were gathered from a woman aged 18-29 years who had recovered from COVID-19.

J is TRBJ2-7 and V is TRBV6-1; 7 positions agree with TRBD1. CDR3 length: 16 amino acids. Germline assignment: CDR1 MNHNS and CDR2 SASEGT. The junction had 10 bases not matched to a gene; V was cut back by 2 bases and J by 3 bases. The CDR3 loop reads CASSEPVPDRVYEQYF. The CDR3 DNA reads TGTGCCAGCAGTGAACCCGTCCCCGACAGGGTCTACGAGCAGTACTTC.

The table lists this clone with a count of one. CDR3 nucleotides: TGTGCCAGCAGCTTGGGACAGAGATATAGCAATCAGCCCCAGCATTTT. Its protein is CASSLGQRYSNQPQHF. This sequence joins TRBV5-5 and TRBJ1-5; D perhaps matches TRBD1 (5 bases). The CDR3 sequence is 16 residues long. Germline CDR1 reads SGHKS; CDR2 reads YYEKEE (reference sequence). V lost 0 bases and J lost 0, with 10 bases in between. The full variable domain, completed using reference TRBV5-5 and TRBJ1-5, is DAGVTQSPTHLIKTRGQQVTLRCSPISGHKSVSWYQQVLGQGPQFIFQYYEKEERGRGNFPDRFSARQFPNYSSELNVNALLLGDSALYLCASSLGQRYSNQPQHFGDGTRLSIL.

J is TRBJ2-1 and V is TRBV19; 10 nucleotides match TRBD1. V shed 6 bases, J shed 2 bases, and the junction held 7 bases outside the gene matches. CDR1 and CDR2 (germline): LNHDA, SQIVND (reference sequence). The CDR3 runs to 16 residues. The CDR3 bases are TGTGCCAGTAGGACGACAGGGACAGGGGCCTACAATGAGCAGTTCTTC. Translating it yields CASRTTGTGAYNEQFF. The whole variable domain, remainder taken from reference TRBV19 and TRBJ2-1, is DGGITQSPKYLFRKEGQNVTLSCEQNLNHDAMYWYRQDPGQGLRLIYYSQIVNDFQKGDIAEGYSVSREKKESFPLTVTSAQKNPTAFYLCASRTTGTGAYNEQFFGPGTRLTVL.

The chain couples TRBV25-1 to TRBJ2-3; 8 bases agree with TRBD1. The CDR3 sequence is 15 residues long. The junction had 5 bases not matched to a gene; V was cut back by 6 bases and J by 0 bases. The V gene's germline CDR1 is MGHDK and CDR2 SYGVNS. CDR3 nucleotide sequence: TGTGCCAGCAGAGAACAGGGGGTGAGCACAGATACGCAGTATTTT. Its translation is CASREQGVSTDTQYF.

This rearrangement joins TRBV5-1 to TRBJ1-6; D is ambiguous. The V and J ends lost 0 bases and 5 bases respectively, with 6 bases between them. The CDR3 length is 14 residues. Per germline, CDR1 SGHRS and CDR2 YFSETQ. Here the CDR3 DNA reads TGCGCCAGCAGCTTGGTAACAGATAATTCACCCCTCCACTTT. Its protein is CASSLVTDNSPLHF.

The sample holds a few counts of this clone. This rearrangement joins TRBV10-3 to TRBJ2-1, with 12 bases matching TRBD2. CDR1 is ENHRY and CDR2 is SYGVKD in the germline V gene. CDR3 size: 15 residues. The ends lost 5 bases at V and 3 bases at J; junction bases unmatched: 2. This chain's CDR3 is CAISPSGGVYNEQFF. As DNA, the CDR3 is TGTGCCATCAGTCCTAGCGGGGGGGTCTACAATGAGCAGTTCTTC.

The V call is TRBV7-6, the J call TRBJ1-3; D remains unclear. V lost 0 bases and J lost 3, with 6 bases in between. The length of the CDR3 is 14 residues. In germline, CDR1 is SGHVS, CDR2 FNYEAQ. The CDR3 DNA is TGTGCCAGCAGCTTAGCTCTACGTGGAAACACCATATATTTT. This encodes CASSLALRGNTIYF.

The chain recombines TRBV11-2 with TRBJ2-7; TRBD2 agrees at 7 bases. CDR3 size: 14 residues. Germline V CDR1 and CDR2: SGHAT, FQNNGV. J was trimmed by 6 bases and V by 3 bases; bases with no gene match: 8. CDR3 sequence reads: CASSLSRGLGEQYF. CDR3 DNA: TGTGCCAGCAGCTTGTCGCGGGGGTTGGGCGAGCAGTACTTC.

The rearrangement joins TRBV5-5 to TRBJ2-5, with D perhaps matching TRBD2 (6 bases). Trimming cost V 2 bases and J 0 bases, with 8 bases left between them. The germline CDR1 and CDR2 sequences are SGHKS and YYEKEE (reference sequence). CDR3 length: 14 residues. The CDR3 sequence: CASSFGDYQETQYF. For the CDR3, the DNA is TGTGCCAGCAGCTTCGGGGACTACCAAGAGACCCAGTACTTC.

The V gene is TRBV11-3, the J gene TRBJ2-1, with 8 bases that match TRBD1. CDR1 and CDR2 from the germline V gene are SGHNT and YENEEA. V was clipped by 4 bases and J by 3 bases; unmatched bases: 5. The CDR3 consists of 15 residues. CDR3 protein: CASSSRGQGYNEQFF. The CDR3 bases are TGTGCCAGCAGCTCCAGGGGGCAGGGCTACAATGAGCAGTTCTTC.

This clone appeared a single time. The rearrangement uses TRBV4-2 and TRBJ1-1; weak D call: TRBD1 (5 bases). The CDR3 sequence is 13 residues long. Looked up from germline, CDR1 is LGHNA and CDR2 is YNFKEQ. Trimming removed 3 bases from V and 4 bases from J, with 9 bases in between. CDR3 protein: CASSHRVSTEAFF. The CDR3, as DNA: TGTGCCAGCAGCCACAGGGTGTCCACTGAAGCTTTCTTT.

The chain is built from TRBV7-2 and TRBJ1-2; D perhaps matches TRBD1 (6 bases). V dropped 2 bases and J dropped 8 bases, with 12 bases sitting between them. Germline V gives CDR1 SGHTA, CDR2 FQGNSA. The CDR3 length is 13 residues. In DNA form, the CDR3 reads TGTGCCAGCAGCTTAAGAGGGGGTTACGGCTACACCTTC. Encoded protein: CASSLRGGYGYTF.

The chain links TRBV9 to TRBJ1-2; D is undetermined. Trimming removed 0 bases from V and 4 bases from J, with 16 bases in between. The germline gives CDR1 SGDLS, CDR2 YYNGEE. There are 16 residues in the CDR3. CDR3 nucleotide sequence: TGTGCCAGCAGCGTAGCTACTGGGAGAGCAACCTATGGCTACACCTTC. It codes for CASSVATGRATYGYTF.

The CDR3 DNA sequence: TGCGCCAGCAGCCACGAAACGCCAGGTTACACTGAAGCTTTCTTT. Amino acid sequence: CASSHETPGYTEAFF. The chain uses TRBV4-1 and TRBJ1-1; no definite D call. This CDR3 contains 15 residues. CDR1 is MGHRA, CDR2 YSYEKL, per germline. Trimming removed 3 bases from V and 3 bases from J, with 14 bases in between.

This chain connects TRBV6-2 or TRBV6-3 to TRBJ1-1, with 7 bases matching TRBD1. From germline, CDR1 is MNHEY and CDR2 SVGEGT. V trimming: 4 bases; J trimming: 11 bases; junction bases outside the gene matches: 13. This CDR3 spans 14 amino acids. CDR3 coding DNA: TGTGCCAGCAGTTTCCCCTGGGACAGACAGGCCGCTTTCTTT. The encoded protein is CASSFPWDRQAAFF.

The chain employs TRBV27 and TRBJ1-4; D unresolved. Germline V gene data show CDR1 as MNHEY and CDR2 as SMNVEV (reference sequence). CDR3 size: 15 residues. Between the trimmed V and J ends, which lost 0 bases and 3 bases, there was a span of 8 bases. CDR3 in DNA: TGTGCCAGCAGTTTATCGCCCTGGCCTAATGAAAAACTGTTTTTT. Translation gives CASSLSPWPNEKLFF.

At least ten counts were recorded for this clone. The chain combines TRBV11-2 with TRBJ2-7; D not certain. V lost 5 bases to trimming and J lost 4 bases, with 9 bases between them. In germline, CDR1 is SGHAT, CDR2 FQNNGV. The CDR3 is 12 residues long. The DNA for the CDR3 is TGTGCCAGCAGCCGTACTCCATACGAGCAGTACTTC. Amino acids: CASSRTPYEQYF.

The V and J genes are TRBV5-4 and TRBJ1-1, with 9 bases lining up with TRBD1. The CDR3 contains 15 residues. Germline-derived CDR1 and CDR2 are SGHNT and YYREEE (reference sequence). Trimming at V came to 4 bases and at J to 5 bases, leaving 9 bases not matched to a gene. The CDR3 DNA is TGTGCCAGCAGCCCTATGACAGGGGGGGGGACTGAAGCTTTCTTT. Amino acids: CASSPMTGGGTEAFF. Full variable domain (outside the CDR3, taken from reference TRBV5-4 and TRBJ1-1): ETGVTQSPTHLIKTRGQQVTLRCSSQSGHNTVSWYQQALGQGPQFIFQYYREEENGRGNFPPRFSGLQFPNYSSELNVNALELDDSALYLCASSPMTGGGTEAFFGQGTRLTVV.

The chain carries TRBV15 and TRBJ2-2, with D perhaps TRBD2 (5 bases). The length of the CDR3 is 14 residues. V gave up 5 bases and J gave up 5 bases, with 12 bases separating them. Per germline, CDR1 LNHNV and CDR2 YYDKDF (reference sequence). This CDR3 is CATSRRDGTGELFF. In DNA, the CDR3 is TGTGCCACCAGCCGCCGGGATGGGACCGGGGAGCTGTTTTTT.

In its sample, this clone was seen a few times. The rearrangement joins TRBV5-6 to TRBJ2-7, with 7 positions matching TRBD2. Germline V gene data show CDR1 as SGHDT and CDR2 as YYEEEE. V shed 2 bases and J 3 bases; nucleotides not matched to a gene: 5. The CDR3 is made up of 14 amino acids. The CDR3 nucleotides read TGTGCCAGCAGCTTCATGTCGGGGGGCTACGAGCAGTACTTC. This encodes CASSFMSGGYEQYF.

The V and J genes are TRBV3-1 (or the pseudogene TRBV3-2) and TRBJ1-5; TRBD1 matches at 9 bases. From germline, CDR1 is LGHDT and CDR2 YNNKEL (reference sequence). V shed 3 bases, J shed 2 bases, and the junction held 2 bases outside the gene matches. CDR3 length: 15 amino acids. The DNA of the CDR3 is TGTGCCAGCAGCCAGGACAGGGGAGGCAATCAGCCCCAGCATTTT. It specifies CASSQDRGGNQPQHF.

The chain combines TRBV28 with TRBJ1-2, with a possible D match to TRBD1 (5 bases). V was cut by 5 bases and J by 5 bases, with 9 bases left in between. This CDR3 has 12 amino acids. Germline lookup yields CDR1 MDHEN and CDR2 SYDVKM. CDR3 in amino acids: CASSPRQYGYTF. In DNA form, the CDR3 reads TGTGCCAGCAGTCCTCGACAGTATGGCTACACCTTC.

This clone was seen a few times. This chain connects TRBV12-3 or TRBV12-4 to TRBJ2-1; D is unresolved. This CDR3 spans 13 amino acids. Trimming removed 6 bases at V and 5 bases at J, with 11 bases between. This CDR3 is CASSGGPHNEQFF. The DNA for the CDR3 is TGTGCCAGCAGCGGCGGTCCCCACAATGAGCAGTTCTTC.

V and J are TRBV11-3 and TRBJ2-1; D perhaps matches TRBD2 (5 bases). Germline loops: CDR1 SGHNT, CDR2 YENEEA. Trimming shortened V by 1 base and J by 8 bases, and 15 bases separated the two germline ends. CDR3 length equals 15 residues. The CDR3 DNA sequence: TGTGCCAGCAGCTTAGGCCTACGGCTTAGCGATGAGCAGTTCTTC. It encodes CASSLGLRLSDEQFF.

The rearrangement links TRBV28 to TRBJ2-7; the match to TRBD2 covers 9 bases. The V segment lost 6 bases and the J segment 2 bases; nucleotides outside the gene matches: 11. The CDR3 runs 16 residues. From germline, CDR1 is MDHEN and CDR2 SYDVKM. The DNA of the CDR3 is TGTGCCAGCAGGAGCCTAGGCGGGGGGGGAACCTACGAGCAGTACTTC. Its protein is CASRSLGGGGTYEQYF.

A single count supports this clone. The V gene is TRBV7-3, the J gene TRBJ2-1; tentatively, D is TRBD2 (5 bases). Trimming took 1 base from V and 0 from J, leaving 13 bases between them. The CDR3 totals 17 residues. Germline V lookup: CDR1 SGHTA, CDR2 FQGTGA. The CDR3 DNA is TGTGCCAGCAGCTTAAATTTCGGGGATAGCTCCTACAATGAGCAGTTCTTC. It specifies CASSLNFGDSSYNEQFF.

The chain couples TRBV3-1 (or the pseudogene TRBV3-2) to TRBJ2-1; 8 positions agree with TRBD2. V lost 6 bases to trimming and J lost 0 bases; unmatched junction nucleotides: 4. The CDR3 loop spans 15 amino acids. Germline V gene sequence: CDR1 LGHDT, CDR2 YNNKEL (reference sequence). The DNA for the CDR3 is TGTGCCAGCAGGGGAAGCGGGGGCTCCTACAATGAGCAGTTCTTC. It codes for CASRGSGGSYNEQFF.

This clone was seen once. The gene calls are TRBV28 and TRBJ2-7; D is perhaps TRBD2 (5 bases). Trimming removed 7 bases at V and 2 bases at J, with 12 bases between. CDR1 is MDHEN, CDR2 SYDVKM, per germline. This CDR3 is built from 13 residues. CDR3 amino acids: CASTSSSPYEQYF. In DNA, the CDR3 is TGTGCCAGCACCTCTAGCTCCCCCTACGAGCAGTACTTC.

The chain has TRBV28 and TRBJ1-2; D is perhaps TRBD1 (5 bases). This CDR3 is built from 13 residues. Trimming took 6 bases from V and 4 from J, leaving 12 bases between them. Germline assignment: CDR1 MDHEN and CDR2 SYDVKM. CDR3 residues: CASSPTASYGYTF. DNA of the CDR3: TGTGCCAGCAGCCCGACAGCCTCCTATGGCTACACCTTC.

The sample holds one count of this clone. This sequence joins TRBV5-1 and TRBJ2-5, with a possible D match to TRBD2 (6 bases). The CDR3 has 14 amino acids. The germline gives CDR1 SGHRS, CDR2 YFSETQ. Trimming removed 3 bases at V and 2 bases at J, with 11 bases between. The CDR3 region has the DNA TGCGCCAGCAGCTCAATGGGACTGCAAGAGACCCAGTACTTC. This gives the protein CASSSMGLQETQYF.

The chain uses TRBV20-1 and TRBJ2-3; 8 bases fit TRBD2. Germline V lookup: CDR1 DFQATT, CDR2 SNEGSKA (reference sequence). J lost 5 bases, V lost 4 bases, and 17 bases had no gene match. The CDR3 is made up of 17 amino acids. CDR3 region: CSANEGGGSFLEDTQYF. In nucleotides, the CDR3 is TGCAGTGCTAATGAGGGCGGGGGGAGTTTTTTGGAAGATACGCAGTATTTT.

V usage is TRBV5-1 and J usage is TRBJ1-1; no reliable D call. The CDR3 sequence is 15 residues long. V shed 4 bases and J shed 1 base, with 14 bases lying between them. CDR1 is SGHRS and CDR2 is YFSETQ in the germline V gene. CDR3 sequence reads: CASSVGLLTNTEAFF. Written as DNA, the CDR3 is TGCGCCAGCAGCGTCGGACTGCTGACGAACACTGAAGCTTTCTTT.